What follows are 26 T cell receptor beta chains derived from one specimen sequenced in a study of blood T cells in healthy people across ages. With a J-beta primer mix and a sample-barcoded 5' primer, a second PCR ran roughly 6 to 11 cycles. Each CDR3 protein is one row after TCRdb ran MiXCR on the 5' RACE reads. The data contain over 950,000 distinct CDR3 sequences, roughly half of them singletons. The sample consisted of blood. The receptors shown here come from a woman aged 55-69 years in good health.

This sequence joins TRBV6-1 and TRBJ2-6; perhaps D is TRBD1 or TRBD2 (5 bases each). The V and J ends lost 4 bases and 2 bases respectively, with 12 bases between them. This CDR3 region has 16 residues. Germline values: CDR1 MNHNS, CDR2 SASEGT. The CDR3 DNA follows: TGTGCCAGCAGTGGGGTCGGGGCAACTGGGGCCAACGTCCTGACTTTC. Translating it yields CASSGVGATGANVLTF.

This clonotype was detected a few times. The chain combines TRBV12-3 or TRBV12-4 with TRBJ1-2; D may be TRBD1 (5 bases). CDR3 length equals 12 residues. Trimming shortened V by 8 bases and J by 8 bases, and 15 bases separated the two germline ends. The DNA of the CDR3 is TGTGCCAGCGGCCCGAATGCAGGGGGCTACACCTTC. Translation gives CASGPNAGGYTF.

This chain connects TRBV20-1 to TRBJ2-5, with 10 bases lining up with TRBD2. The J call may be in error: the DNA end matches TRBJ2-7 better. The CDR3 covers 14 residues. Looked up from germline, CDR1 is DFQATT and CDR2 is SNEGSKA (reference sequence). CDR3 coding DNA: TGCAGTGCTAGAACTAGCGGGATGACCTACGAGCAGTACTTC. Amino acid sequence: CSARTSGMTYEQYF.

This clonotype was detected a few times. The chain recombines TRBV2 with TRBJ2-7; D ambiguous. The CDR3 runs to 15 residues. The V gene's germline CDR1 is SNHLY and CDR2 FYNNEI. Trimming stripped 1 base from V and 3 bases from J, with 13 bases between. CDR3 loop: CASSEGIVTGYEQYF. In DNA form, the CDR3 reads TGTGCCAGCAGTGAAGGAATAGTGACGGGCTACGAGCAGTACTTC.

The V and J genes are TRBV7-2 and TRBJ2-7; D is uncertain. Per the germline V gene, CDR1 is SGHTA and CDR2 is FQGNSA. The CDR3 is made up of 15 amino acids. The V and J ends lost 5 bases and 2 bases respectively, with 16 bases between them. This CDR3 is CASSQSLIAAYEQYF. CDR3 DNA: TGTGCCAGCAGCCAAAGTCTCATCGCAGCCTACGAGCAGTACTTC.

For this clonotype: Sequence at one end of the junction differs from germline and may be a read error. V is TRBV7-2 and J is TRBJ2-1; the D gene is possibly TRBD2 (7 bases). This CDR3 contains 15 residues. CDR1 and CDR2 (germline): SGHTA, FQGNSA. CDR3 protein: CASSLAGGPYNERYF. The CDR3 DNA reads TGTGCCAGCAGCTTAGCGGGGGGGCCCTACAATGAGCGGTACTTC.

The rearrangement joins TRBV28 to TRBJ1-2; no definite D call. V was cut by 6 bases and J by 8 bases, with 13 bases left in between. This CDR3 spans 12 amino acids. CDR1 and CDR2 from the germline V gene are MDHEN and SYDVKM. The DNA for the CDR3 is TGTGCCAGCAGGGCAGGAGTTTGCGGCTACACCTTC. Its protein is CASRAGVCGYTF.

J is TRBJ2-3 and V is TRBV6-4; D may be TRBD2 (6 bases). From germline, CDR1 is MRHNA and CDR2 SNTAGT. The CDR3 has 14 residues. Trimming left V 6 bases short and J 5 bases short, with 15 bases between. The CDR3 loop reads CASSAEAGGDTQYF. DNA for the CDR3: TGTGCCAGCAGCGCGGAGGCCGGGGGAGATACGCAGTATTTT.

J is TRBJ1-4 and V is TRBV29-1; D remains ambiguous. The germline V gene has CDR1 SQVTM and CDR2 ANQGSEA. Trimming removed 0 bases at V and 6 bases at J, with 11 bases between. The CDR3 is made up of 14 amino acids. DNA for the CDR3: TGCAGCGTTGAAGATCCGGGGAGCGATGAAAAACTGTTTTTT. Translation gives CSVEDPGSDEKLFF.

This chain uses TRBV11-2 with TRBJ2-2, with 7 bases aligning to TRBD1. V trimming: 1 base; J trimming: 5 bases; junction bases outside the gene matches: 7. There are 16 residues in the CDR3. Germline V gene lookup returns CDR1 SGHAT and CDR2 FQNNGV. As DNA, the CDR3 is TGTGCCAGCAGCTTAGCCACGGGACAGATAACCGGGGAGCTGTTTTTT. Protein sequence: CASSLATGQITGELFF.

The rearrangement links TRBV20-1 to TRBJ2-5, with 7 bases fitting TRBD2. V trimming: 6 bases; J trimming: 1 base; junction bases outside the gene matches: 8. This CDR3 comprises 14 residues. The germline V gene encodes CDR1 DFQATT and CDR2 SNEGSKA (reference sequence). CDR3 sequence (DNA): TGCAGTGCCAGAACCGGGACTACCCAAGAGACCCAGTACTTC. This encodes CSARTGTTQETQYF.

The V gene is TRBV4-3, the J gene TRBJ2-2; the D gene is possibly TRBD1 (5 bases). Trimming stripped 8 bases from V and 7 bases from J, with 11 bases between. CDR3 length equals 12 residues. CDR1 and CDR2 (germline): LGHNA, YSLEER. CDR3 nucleotides: TGCGCCAGCGGACAAATACACGGGGAGCTGTTTTTT. Amino acids: CASGQIHGELFF.

DNA for the CDR3: TGCAGCGTTGCCCCTATGGGGGCGCAAGAGACCCAGTACTTC. Protein: CSVAPMGAQETQYF. The chain uses TRBV29-1 and TRBJ2-5; perhaps TRBD1 as D (6 bases). V gave up 4 bases and J gave up 2 bases, with 14 bases separating them. The CDR3 length is 14 residues. Germline lookup yields CDR1 SQVTM and CDR2 ANQGSEA.

This clonotype occurred a few times. V is TRBV4-1 and J is TRBJ1-4, with TRBD1 as a possible D gene (5 bases). In germline, CDR1 is MGHRA, CDR2 YSYEKL. Between the trimmed V and J ends, which lost 3 bases and 0 bases, there was a span of 5 bases. This CDR3 contains 14 residues. The DNA of the CDR3 is TGCGCCAGCAGCCAGACAGCAACTAATGAAAAACTGTTTTTT. This gives the protein CASSQTATNEKLFF.

The rearrangement joins TRBV29-1 to TRBJ1-2, with D maybe TRBD1 (6 bases). From germline, CDR1 is SQVTM and CDR2 ANQGSEA. This CDR3 is built from 18 residues. The germline V and J ends were trimmed by 4 bases and 6 bases, with 30 bases remaining between them. The CDR3 region is CSVATTVQGRRRKDGYTF. The CDR3 bases are TGCAGCGTTGCAACTACGGTGCAGGGGCGCCGACGTAAGGATGGCTACACCTTC.

The V and J genes are TRBV2 and TRBJ2-3; D is ambiguous. V lost 9 bases to trimming and J lost 6 bases, with 13 bases between them. The CDR3 is 12 amino acids. Per germline, CDR1 SNHLY and CDR2 FYNNEI. The CDR3 here is CASPSLVDTQYF. The CDR3 DNA reads TGTGCCAGTCCCTCGCTAGTCGATACGCAGTATTTT.

The V and J genes are TRBV20-1 and TRBJ2-1, with D perhaps matching TRBD2 (6 bases). The V end lost 6 bases, the J end lost 5 bases, and 23 bases lay between the germline ends. The CDR3 has 16 residues. The germline V gene encodes CDR1 DFQATT and CDR2 SNEGSKA (reference sequence). The CDR3 nucleotides read TGCAGTGCAACCAGAGGGGATCCGCGGGACCACAATGAGCAGTTCTTC. Protein product: CSATRGDPRDHNEQFF.

This clonotype was seen more than once but under ten times. In DNA, the CDR3 is TGTGCCGTCAGGCAGGGAAGGGGCGAGCAGTACTTC. It translates to CAVRQGRGEQYF. This chain connects TRBV27 to TRBJ2-7; D might be TRBD1 (5 bases). Germline loops: CDR1 MNHEY, CDR2 SMNVEV (reference sequence). This CDR3 region has 12 residues. With 11 bases removed from V and 6 bases from J, the gap between germline ends came to 17 bases.

In this sample, this clonotype turned up a few times. The chain uses TRBV10-3 and TRBJ2-7; TRBD2 aligns across 10 bases. The germline gives CDR1 ENHRY, CDR2 SYGVKD. V dropped 6 bases and J dropped 1; count of bases not matched to a gene: 6. The CDR3 covers 15 residues. This CDR3 reads CAISRLAGGSYEQYF. The CDR3 region has the DNA TGTGCCATCAGCCGATTAGCGGGAGGTTCCTACGAGCAGTACTTC.

This clonotype was counted between two and nine times. The CDR3 coding sequence is TGTGCCAGCAGCTTAGAGGACGGCTGGCACTATGGCTACACCTTC. It specifies CASSLEDGWHYGYTF. The rearrangement uses TRBV7-9 and TRBJ1-2; no firm D call. Germline V gives CDR1 SEHNR, CDR2 FQNEAQ (reference sequence). The CDR3 has 15 residues. Trimming cost V 1 base and J 3 bases, with 12 bases left between them.

In its sample, this clonotype was seen a few times. V usage is TRBV6-5 and J usage is TRBJ2-7; 7 bases are shared with TRBD2. The CDR3 spans 12 residues. CDR1 and CDR2 (germline): MNHEY, SVGAGI. V shed 10 bases, J shed 5 bases, and the junction held 8 bases outside the gene matches. This CDR3 reads CATRGSANEQYF. CDR3 bases: TGTGCCACACGCGGGAGCGCCAACGAGCAGTACTTC.

V usage is TRBV5-1 and J usage is TRBJ2-7; unclear D gene. The CDR3 spans 14 residues. CDR1 and CDR2 from the germline V gene are SGHRS and YFSETQ. V gave up 2 bases and J gave up 3 bases, with 12 bases separating them. The CDR3 sequence: CASSFDPRDYEQYF. CDR3 bases: TGCGCCAGCAGCTTTGACCCGAGAGACTACGAGCAGTACTTC.

In DNA, the CDR3 is TGTGCCAGCACCCACGCGGTTCGGGGCCGGGAGACCCAGTACTTC. Its protein is CASTHAVRGRETQYF. The chain has TRBV6-5 and TRBJ2-5; the D gene could be TRBD1 or TRBD2 (5 bases each). V gave up 7 bases and J gave up 5 bases, with 20 bases separating them. CDR3 length: 15 residues. The germline CDR1 and CDR2 sequences are MNHEY and SVGAGI.

This chain uses TRBV5-1 with TRBJ2-5; TRBD1 or TRBD2 may be the D gene (5 bases each). Germline lookup yields CDR1 SGHRS and CDR2 YFSETQ. This CDR3 comprises 14 residues. The V end was cut by 3 bases, the J end by 11 bases, with 20 bases between. The CDR3 DNA sequence: TGCGCCAGCAGCTCGCACCGGGACGGGAATGAGCAGTACTTC. Translating gives CASSSHRDGNEQYF.

This chain joins TRBV20-1 and TRBJ2-5, with TRBD1 identical over 10 bases. The V segment lost 3 bases and the J segment 0 bases; nucleotides outside the gene matches: 7. Per the germline V gene, CDR1 is DFQATT and CDR2 is SNEGSKA (reference sequence). The CDR3 runs 16 residues. The CDR3 sequence is CSARALGQGYQETQYF. As DNA, the CDR3 is TGCAGTGCTAGGGCTCTGGGACAGGGGTACCAAGAGACCCAGTACTTC.

This chain links TRBV6-2 or TRBV6-3 with TRBJ2-5; tentatively, D is TRBD2 (6 bases). Germline values: CDR1 MNHEY, CDR2 SVGEGT. V dropped 10 bases and J dropped 5 bases, with 20 bases sitting between them. The CDR3 has 14 residues. CDR3 residues: CAISQGGTQETQYF. DNA of the CDR3: TGTGCCATCTCCCAGGGAGGAACCCAGGAGACCCAGTACTTC.